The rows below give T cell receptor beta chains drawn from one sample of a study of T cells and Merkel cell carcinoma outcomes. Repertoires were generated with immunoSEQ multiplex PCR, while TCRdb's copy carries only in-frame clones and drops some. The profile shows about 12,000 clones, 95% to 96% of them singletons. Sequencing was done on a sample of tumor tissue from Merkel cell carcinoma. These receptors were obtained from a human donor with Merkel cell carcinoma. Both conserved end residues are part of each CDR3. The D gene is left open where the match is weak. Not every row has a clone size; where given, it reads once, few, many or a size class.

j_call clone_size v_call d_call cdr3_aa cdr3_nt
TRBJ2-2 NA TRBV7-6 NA CASSLGTGELFF TGTGCCAGCAGCTTAGGAACGGGGGAGCTGTTTTTT
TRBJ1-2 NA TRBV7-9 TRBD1 CASSLPGDRGYGYTF TGTGCCAGCAGCCTCCCGGGGGACAGAGGCTATGGCTACACTTTC
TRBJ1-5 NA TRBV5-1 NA CASSQSGNQPQHF TGCGCCAGCAGCCAATCAGGGAATCAGCCCCAGCATTTT
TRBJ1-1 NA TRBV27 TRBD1 CASSAPTGGNTEAFF TGTGCCAGCAGCGCTCCTACAGGGGGCAACACTGAAGCTTTCTTT
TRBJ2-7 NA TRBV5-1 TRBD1 CASSWTGIDGEQYF TGCGCCAGCAGCTGGACAGGAATCGACGGCGAGCAGTACTTC
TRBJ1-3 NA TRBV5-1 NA CASSLGRGPVSGNTIYF TGCGCCAGCAGCTTGGGGAGGGGCCCAGTATCTGGAAACACCATATATTTT
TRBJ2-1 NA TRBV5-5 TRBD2 CASSWTSGSLANEQFF TGTGCCAGCAGCTGGACTAGCGGGAGTCTGGCAAATGAGCAGTTCTTC
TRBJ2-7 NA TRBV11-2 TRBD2 CASSVRLAGYEQYF TGTGCCAGCAGCGTGCGGCTAGCGGGGTACGAGCAGTACTTC
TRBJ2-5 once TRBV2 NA CASTSGLEETQYF TGTGCCAGCACCTCCGGGCTAGAAGAGACCCAGTACTTC
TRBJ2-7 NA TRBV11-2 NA CASSVGSYEQYF TGTGCCAGCAGCGTTGGCTCCTACGAGCAGTACTTC
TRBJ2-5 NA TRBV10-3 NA CAISESQETQYF TGTGCCATCAGTGAGAGCCAGGAGACCCAGTACTTC
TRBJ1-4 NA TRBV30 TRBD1 CAWSVLGQGTRASEKLFF TGTGCCTGGAGTGTCCTGGGACAGGGGACTAGGGCCAGCGAAAAACTGTTTTTT
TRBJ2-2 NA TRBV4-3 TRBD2 CASTPRLAGDGELFF TGCGCCAGCACGCCCCGACTAGCGGGAGATGGGGAGCTGTTTTTT
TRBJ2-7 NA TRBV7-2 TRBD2 CASSLGLAGGEQYF TGTGCCAGCAGCTTAGGCCTAGCGGGAGGGGAGCAGTACTTC
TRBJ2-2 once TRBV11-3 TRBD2 CASSLPGTTSNTGELFF TGTGCCAGCAGCTTACCCGGGACTACCTCAAACACCGGGGAGCTGTTTTTT
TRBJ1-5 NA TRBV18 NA CASSDNQPQHF TGTGCCAGCTCTGACAATCAGCCCCAGCATTTT
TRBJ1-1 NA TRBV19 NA CASSIRGLMNTEAFF TGTGCCAGTAGTATTAGGGGATTAATGAACACTGAAGCTTTCTTT
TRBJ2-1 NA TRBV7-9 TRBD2 CASSLGLANEQFF TGTGCCAGCAGCTTAGGACTAGCCAATGAGCAGTTCTTC
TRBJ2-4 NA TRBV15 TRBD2 CATSRPTSGFKNIQYF TGTGCCACCAGCAGACCGACTAGCGGGTTTAAAAACATTCAGTACTTC
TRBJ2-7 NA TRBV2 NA CASRKVLSSFREQYF TGTGCCAGCCGGAAGGTTTTAAGTTCCTTCCGCGAGCAGTACTTC
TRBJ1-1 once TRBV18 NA CASSPPGAGPNTEAFF TGTGCCAGCTCACCACCGGGGGCAGGGCCGAACACTGAAGCTTTCTTT
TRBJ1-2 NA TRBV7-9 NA CASSLGATGYTF TGTGCCAGCAGCTTAGGGGCAACAGGCTACACCTTC
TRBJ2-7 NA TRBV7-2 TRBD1 CASCRDSPYEQYF TGTGCCAGCTGCCGGGACAGCCCCTACGAGCAGTACTTC
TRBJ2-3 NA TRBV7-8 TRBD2 CASSLGRGGNTQYF TGTGCCAGCAGCTTAGGTCGCGGGGGGAATACGCAGTATTTT
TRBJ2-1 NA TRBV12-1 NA CASSFIAGGTLGQFF TGTGCCAGCAGCTTTATAGCGGGAGGAACCCTCGGGCAGTTCTTC
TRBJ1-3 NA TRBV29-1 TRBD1 CSVDLDRAGNTIYF TGTAGCGTTGATTTAGACAGGGCGGGAAACACCATATATTTT
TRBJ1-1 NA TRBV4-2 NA CASSQVSQVNTEAFF TGTGCCAGCAGCCAAGTTTCCCAAGTGAACACTGAAGCTTTCTTT
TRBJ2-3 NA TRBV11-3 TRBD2 CASSSGLAGAADTQYF TGTGCCAGCAGCTCCGGACTAGCGGGAGCTGCAGATACGCAGTATTTT
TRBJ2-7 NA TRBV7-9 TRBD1 CASSQGAGIYEQYF TGTGCCAGCAGCCAGGGGGCAGGGATCTACGAGCAGTACTTC
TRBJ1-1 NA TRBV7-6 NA CASSQQRMNTEAFF TGTGCCAGCAGCCAGCAGAGAATGAACACTGAAGCTTTCTTT
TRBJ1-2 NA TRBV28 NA CASRSSLAGYTF TGTGCCAGCAGATCCTCGCTAGCGGGCTACACCTTC
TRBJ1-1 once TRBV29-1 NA CSVGVNGLNTEAFF TGCAGCGTTGGGGTAAACGGGCTAAACACTGAAGCTTTCTTT
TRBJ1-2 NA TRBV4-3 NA CASSQDPSQPYGYTF TGCGCCAGCAGCCAAGATCCGAGCCAGCCGTATGGCTACACCTTC
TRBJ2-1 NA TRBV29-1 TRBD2 CSVEGGSGRPNNEQFF TGCAGCGTTGAAGGGGGGAGCGGGAGGCCGAACAATGAGCAGTTCTTC
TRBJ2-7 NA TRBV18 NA CASSSEQGAQYF TGTGCCAGCTCAAGTGAGCAGGGCGCGCAGTACTTC
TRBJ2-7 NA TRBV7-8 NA CVSTLGRSYEQYF TGTGTCAGCACCCTAGGGCGTTCCTACGAGCAGTACTTC
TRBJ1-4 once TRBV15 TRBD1 CAISRGQGTLDEKLFF TGTGCCATCAGCAGAGGACAGGGCACTCTAGATGAAAAACTGTTTTTT
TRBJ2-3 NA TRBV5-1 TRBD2 CASSGRGTDTQYF TGCGCCAGCAGCGGGAGGGGCACAGATACGCAGTATTTT
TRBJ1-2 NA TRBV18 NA CASSPGRAYGYTF TGTGCCAGCTCACCGGGAAGGGCGTATGGCTACACCTTC
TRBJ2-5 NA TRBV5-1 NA CASSFQETQYF TGCGCCAGCAGCTTTCAAGAGACCCAGTACTTC
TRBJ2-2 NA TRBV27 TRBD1 CASSLRAGGNTGELFF TGTGCCAGCAGTTTACGGGCAGGGGGCAACACCGGGGAGCTGTTTTTT
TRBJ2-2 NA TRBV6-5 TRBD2 CASGASGGPTGELFF TGTGCCAGCGGAGCTAGCGGGGGACCCACCGGGGAGCTGTTTTTT
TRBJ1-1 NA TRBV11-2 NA CASSFYRNTEAFF TGTGCCAGCAGCTTTTACAGGAACACTGAAGCTTTCTTT
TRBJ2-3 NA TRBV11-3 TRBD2 CASAPGGTSEDTQYF TGTGCCAGCGCCCCTGGGGGGACTAGCGAAGATACGCAGTATTTT
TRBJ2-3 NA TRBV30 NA CAWRRKQGGTDTQYF TGTGCCTGGAGGCGAAAACAGGGTGGGACAGATACGCAGTATTTT
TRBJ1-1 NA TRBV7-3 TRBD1 CASSTTGVGYTEAFF TGTGCCAGCAGTACCACAGGGGTTGGGTACACTGAAGCTTTCTTT
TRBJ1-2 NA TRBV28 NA CAAAKGEGYTF TGTGCGGCCGCTAAGGGGGAAGGCTACACCTTC
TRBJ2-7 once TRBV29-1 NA CSVMGLHYEQYF TGCAGCGTAATGGGACTGCACTACGAGCAGTACTTC
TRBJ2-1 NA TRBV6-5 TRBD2 CASSRGLAEGEQFF TGTGCCAGCAGTAGGGGACTAGCTGAGGGTGAGCAGTTCTTC
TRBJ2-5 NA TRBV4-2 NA CASSQGDNGAQYF TGTGCCAGCAGCCAGGGGGACAACGGGGCCCAGTACTTC
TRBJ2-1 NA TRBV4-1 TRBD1 CASSQGQTSYNEQFF TGCGCCAGCAGCCAGGGACAGACCTCCTACAATGAGCAGTTCTTC
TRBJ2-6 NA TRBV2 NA CASSEVLSPGANVLTF TGTGCCAGCAGTGAGGTCCTTTCCCCTGGGGCCAACGTCCTGACTTTC
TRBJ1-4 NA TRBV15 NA CATSREGQGDGEKLFF TGTGCCACCAGCAGGGAGGGGCAGGGCGACGGAGAAAAACTGTTTTTT